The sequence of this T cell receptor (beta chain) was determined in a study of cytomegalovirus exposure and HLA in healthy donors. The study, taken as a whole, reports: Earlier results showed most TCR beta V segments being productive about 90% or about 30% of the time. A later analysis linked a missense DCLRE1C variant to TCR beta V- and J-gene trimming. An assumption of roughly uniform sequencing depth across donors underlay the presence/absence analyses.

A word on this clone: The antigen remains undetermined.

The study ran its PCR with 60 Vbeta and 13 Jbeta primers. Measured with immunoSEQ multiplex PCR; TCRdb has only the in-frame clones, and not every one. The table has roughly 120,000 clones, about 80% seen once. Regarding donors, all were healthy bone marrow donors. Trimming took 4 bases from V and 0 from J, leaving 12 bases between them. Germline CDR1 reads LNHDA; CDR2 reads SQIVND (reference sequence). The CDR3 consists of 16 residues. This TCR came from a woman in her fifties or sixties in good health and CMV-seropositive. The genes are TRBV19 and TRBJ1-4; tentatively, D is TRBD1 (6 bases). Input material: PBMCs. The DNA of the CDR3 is TGTGCCAGTAGTACCACAGGGAGTGCAACTAATGAAAAACTGTTTTTT. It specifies CASSTTGSATNEKLFF.